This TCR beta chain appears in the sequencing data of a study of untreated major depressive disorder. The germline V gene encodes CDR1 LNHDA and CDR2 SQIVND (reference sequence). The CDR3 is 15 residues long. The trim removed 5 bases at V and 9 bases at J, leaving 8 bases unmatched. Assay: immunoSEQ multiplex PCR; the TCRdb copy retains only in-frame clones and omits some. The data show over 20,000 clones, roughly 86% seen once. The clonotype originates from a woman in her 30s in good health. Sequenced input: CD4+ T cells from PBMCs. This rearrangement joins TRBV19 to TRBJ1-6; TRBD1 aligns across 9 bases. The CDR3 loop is CASSPTGGEGSPLHF. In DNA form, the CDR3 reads TGTGCCAGTAGTCCTACAGGGGGCGAGGGTTCACCCCTCCACTTT.